This T cell receptor beta chain was identified in a study of cytomegalovirus exposure and HLA in healthy donors. Study in general: When 300 to 500 donors were genotyped, just over 80% of them were found to fall in the Caucasian-associated ancestry cluster.

Per germline, CDR1 LGHNA and CDR2 YSLEER. The CDR3 extends over 15 amino acids. V shed 2 bases and J shed 0 bases, with 10 bases lying between them. Everyone who donated was a healthy bone marrow donor. Study-wide points: In most subjects, TCR beta sequences reportedly gave accurate predictions of HLA-A and HLA-B alleles. Confirmation was obtained in vitro that three CMV-associated chains are specific for CMV antigens.

The primer mix had 60 Vbeta and 13 Jbeta primers. Assay used: immunoSEQ multiplex PCR; TCRdb lists only in-frame clones, some missing. The table includes more than 95,000 clones, about four fifths detected once. As regards this clone: Its specificity is not known.

The receptor comes from a woman between 45 and 60 years old in good health and CMV-seropositive. The sequencing sample was made of PBMCs. The chain combines TRBV4-3 with TRBJ1-1; D unclear. Here the CDR3 DNA reads TGCGCCAGCAGCCAAAAAACAAGTGTGAACACTGAAGCTTTCTTT. Encoded protein: CASSQKTSVNTEAFF.